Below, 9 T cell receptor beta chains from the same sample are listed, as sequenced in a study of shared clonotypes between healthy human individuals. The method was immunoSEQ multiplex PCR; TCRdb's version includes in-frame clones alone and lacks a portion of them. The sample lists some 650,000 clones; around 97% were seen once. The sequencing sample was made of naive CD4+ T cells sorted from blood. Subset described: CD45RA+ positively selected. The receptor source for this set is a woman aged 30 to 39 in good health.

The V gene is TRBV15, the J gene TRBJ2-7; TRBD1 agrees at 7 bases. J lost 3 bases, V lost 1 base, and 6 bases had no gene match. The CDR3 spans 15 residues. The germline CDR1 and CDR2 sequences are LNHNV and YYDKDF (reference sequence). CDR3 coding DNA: TGTGCCACCAGCAGAGGGGGACAGAAAAACTACGAGCAGTACTTC. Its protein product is CATSRGGQKNYEQYF. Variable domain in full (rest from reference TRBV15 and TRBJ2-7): DAMVIQNPRYQVTQFGKPVTLSCSQTLNHNVMYWYQQKSSQAPKLLFHYYDKDFNNEADTPDNFQSRRPNTSFCFLDIRSPGLGDTAMYLCATSRGGQKNYEQYFGPGTRLTVT.

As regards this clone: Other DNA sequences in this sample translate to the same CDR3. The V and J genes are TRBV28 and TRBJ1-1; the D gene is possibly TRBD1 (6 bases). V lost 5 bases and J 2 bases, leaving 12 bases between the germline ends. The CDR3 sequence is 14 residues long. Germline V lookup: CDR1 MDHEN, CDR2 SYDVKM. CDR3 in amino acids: CASSSGQTNTEAFF. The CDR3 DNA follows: TGTGCCAGCAGTAGCGGACAGACTAACACTGAAGCTTTCTTT. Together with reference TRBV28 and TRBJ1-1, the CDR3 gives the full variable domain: DVKVTQSSRYLVKRTGEKVFLECVQDMDHENMFWYRQDPGLGLRLIYFSYDVKMKEKGDIPEGYSVSREKKERFSLILESASTNQTSMYLCASSSGQTNTEAFFGQGTRLTVV.

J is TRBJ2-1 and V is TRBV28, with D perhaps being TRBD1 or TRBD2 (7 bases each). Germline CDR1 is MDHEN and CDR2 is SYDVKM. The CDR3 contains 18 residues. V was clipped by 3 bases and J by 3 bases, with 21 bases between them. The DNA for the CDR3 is TGTGCCAGCAGTTTCGGGGGGCGCCAGGGGGGACGCTACAATGAGCAGTTCTTC. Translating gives CASSFGGRQGGRYNEQFF.

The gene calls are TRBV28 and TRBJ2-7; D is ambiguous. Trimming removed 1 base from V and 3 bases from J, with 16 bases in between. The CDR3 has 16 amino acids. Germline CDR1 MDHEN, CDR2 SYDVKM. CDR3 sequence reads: CASSLLGGTLRYEQYF. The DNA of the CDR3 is TGTGCCAGCAGTTTATTGGGCGGAACTTTGCGCTACGAGCAGTACTTC. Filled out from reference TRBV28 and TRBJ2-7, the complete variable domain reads DVKVTQSSRYLVKRTGEKVFLECVQDMDHENMFWYRQDPGLGLRLIYFSYDVKMKEKGDIPEGYSVSREKKERFSLILESASTNQTSMYLCASSLLGGTLRYEQYFGPGTRLTVT.

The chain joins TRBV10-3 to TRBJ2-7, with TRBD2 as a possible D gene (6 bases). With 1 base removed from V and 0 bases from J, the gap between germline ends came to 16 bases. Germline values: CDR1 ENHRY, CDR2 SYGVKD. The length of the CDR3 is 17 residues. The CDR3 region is CAISEFWRDFRSYEQYF. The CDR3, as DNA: TGTGCCATCAGTGAGTTTTGGAGGGACTTTCGCTCCTACGAGCAGTACTTC.

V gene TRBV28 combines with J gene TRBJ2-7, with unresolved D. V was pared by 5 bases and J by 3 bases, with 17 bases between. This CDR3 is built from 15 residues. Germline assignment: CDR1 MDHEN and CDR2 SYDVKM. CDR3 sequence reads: CASSPPRQVNYEQYF. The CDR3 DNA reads TGTGCCAGCAGTCCCCCCCGCCAGGTCAACTACGAGCAGTACTTC.

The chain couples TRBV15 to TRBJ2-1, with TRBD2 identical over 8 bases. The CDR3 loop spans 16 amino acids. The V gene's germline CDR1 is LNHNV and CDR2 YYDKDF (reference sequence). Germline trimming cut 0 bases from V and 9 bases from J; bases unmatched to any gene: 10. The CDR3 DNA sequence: TGTGCCACCAGCAGAGATCAGGTCCCAGCGGGGGTTGAGCAGTTCTTC. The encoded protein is CATSRDQVPAGVEQFF.

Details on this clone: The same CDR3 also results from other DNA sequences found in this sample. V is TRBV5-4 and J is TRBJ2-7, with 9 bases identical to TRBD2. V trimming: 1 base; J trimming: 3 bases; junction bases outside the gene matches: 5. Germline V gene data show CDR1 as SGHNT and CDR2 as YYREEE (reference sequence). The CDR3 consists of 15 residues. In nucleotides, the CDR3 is TGTGCCAGCAGCTTGAGTAGCGGGAGCAGCTACGAGCAGTACTTC. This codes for CASSLSSGSSYEQYF. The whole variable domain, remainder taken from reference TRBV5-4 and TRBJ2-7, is ETGVTQSPTHLIKTRGQQVTLRCSSQSGHNTVSWYQQALGQGPQFIFQYYREEENGRGNFPPRFSGLQFPNYSSELNVNALELDDSALYLCASSLSSGSSYEQYFGPGTRLTVT.

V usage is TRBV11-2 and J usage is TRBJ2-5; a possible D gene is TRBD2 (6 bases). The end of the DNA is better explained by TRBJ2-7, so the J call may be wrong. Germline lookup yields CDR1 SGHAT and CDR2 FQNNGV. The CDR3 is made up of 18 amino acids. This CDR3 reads CASSLEEGSFGRKYEQYF. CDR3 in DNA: TGTGCCAGCAGCTTAGAGGAGGGGTCTTTTGGGAGGAAATACGAGCAGTACTTC.